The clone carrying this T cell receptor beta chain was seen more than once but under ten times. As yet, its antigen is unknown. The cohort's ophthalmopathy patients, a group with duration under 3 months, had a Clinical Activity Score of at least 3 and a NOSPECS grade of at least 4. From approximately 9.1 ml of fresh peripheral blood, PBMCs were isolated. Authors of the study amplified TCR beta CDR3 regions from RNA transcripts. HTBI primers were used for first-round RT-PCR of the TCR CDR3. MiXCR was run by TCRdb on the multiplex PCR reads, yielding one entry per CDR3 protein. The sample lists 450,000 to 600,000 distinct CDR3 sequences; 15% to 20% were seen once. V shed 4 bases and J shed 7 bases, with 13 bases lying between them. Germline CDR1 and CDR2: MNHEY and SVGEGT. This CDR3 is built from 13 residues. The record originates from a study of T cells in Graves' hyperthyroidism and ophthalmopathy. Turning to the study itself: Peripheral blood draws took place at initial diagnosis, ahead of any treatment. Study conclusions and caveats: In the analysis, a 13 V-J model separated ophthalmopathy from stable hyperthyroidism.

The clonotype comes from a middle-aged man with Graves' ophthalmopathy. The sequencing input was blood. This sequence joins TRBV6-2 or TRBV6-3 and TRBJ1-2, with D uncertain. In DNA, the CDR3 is TGTGCCAGCAGTTTCCTCACGGCCGGTGGCTACACCTTC. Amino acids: CASSFLTAGGYTF.